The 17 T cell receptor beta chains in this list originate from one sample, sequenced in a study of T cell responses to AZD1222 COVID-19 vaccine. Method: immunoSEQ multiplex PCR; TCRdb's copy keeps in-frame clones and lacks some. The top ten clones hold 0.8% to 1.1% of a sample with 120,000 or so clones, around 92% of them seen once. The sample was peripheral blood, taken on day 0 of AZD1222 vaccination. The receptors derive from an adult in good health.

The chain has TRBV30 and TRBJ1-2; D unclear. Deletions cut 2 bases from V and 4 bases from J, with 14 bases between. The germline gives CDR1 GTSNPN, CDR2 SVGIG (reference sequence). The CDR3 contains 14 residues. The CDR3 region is CAWSRLPPGYGYTF. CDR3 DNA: TGTGCCTGGAGTAGACTCCCCCCGGGCTATGGCTACACCTTC.

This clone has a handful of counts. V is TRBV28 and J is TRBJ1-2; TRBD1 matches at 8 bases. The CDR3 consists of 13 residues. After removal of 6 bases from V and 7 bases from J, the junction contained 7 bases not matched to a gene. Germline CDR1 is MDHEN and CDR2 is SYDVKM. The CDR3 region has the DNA TGTGCCAGCAGCTCCCAGGGGGCGGGTGGCTACACCTTC. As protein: CASSSQGAGGYTF.

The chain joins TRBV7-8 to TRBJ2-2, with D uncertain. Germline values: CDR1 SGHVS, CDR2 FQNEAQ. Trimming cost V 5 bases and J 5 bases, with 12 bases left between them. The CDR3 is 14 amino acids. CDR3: CASSPQTGTGELFF. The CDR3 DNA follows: TGTGCCAGCAGCCCTCAGACGGGTACCGGGGAGCTGTTTTTT.

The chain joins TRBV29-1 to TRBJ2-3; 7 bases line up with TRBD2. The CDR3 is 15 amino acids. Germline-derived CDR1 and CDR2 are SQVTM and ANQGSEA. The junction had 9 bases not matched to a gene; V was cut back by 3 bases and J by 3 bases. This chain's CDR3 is CSVEGGESGTDTQYF. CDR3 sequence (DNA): TGCAGCGTTGAGGGGGGGGAGTCTGGAACAGATACGCAGTATTTT.

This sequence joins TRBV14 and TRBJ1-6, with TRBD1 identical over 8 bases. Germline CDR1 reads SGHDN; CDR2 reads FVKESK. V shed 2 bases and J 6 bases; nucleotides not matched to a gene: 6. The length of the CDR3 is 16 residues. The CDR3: CASSQTTGVLNSPLHF. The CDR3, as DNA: TGTGCCAGCAGCCAAACGACAGGGGTCCTTAATTCACCCCTCCACTTT.

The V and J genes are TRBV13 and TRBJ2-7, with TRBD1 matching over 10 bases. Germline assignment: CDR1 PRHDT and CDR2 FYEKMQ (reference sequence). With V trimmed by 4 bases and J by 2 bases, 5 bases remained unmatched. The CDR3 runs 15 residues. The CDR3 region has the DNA TGTGCCAGCAGCTCGTCCGGGACAGGGGCCTACGAGCAGTACTTC. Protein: CASSSSGTGAYEQYF.

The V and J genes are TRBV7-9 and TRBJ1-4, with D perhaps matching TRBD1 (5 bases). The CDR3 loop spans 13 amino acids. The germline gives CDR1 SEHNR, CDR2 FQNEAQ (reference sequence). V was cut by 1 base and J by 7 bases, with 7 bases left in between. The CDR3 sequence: CASSLGGSEKLFF. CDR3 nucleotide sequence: TGTGCCAGCAGCTTAGGGGGCAGTGAAAAACTGTTTTTT.

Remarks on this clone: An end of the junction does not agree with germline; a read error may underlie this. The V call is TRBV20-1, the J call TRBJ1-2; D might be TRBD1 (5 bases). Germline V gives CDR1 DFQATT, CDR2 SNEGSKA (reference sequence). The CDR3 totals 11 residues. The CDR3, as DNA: TGCAGTGCTAGAGATGGGGCGGTCTACGCCTTC. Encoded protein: CSARDGAVYAF.

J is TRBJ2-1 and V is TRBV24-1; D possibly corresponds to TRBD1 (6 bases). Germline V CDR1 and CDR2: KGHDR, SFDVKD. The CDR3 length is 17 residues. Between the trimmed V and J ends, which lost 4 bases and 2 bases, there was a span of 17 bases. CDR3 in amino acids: CATSESRQVAPYNEQFF. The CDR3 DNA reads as TGTGCCACCAGTGAGTCCCGACAGGTAGCACCCTACAATGAGCAGTTCTTC.

The CDR3 loop reads CASSFGAWTGVGYEQYF. The CDR3 DNA reads as TGCGCCAGCAGCTTTGGCGCCTGGACAGGGGTGGGCTACGAGCAGTACTTC. The chain has TRBV5-1 and TRBJ2-7, with 9 bases that match TRBD1. CDR1 and CDR2 from the germline V gene are SGHRS and YFSETQ. The CDR3 contains 17 residues. Germline trimming cut 2 bases from V and 3 bases from J; bases unmatched to any gene: 12.

CDR3 amino acids: CASSQKGLREETQYF. The CDR3 nucleotides are TGTGCCAGCAGCCAAAAGGGGCTAAGAGAAGAGACCCAGTACTTC. The chain has TRBV3-1 (or the pseudogene TRBV3-2) and TRBJ2-5; D is perhaps TRBD1 (5 bases). The CDR3 sequence is 15 residues long. Germline CDR1 is LGHDT and CDR2 is YNNKEL (reference sequence). V shed 2 bases and J shed 3 bases, with 13 bases lying between them.

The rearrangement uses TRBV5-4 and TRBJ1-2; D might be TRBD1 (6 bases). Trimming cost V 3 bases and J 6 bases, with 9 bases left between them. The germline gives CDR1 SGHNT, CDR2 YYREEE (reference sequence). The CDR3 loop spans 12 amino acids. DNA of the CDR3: TGTGCCAGCAGCTACAACAGGGATGGCTACACCTTC. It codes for CASSYNRDGYTF. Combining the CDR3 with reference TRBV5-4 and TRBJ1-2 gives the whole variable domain ETGVTQSPTHLIKTRGQQVTLRCSSQSGHNTVSWYQQALGQGPQFIFQYYREEENGRGNFPPRFSGLQFPNYSSELNVNALELDDSALYLCASSYNRDGYTFGSGTRLTVV.

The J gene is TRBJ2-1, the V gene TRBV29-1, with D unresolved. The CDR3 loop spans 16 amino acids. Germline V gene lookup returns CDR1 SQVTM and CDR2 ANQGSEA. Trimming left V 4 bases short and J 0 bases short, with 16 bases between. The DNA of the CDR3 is TGCAGCGTTGGGGGTGCTGGCGCGAGCTCCTACAATGAGCAGTTCTTC. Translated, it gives CSVGGAGASSYNEQFF.

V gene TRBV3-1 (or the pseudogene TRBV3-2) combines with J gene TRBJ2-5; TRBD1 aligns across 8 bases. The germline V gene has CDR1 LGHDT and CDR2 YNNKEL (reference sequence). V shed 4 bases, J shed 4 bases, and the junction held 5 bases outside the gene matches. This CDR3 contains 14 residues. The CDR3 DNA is TGTGCCAGCAGCCGGACAGGGTATAGAGAGACCCAGTACTTC. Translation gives CASSRTGYRETQYF.

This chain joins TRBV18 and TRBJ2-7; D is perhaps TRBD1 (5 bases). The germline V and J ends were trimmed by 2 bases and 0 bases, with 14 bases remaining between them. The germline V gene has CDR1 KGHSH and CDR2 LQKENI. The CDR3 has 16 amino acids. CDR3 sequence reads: CASSPALGTGSYEQYF. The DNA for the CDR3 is TGTGCCAGCTCACCAGCCCTGGGCACAGGCTCCTACGAGCAGTACTTC.

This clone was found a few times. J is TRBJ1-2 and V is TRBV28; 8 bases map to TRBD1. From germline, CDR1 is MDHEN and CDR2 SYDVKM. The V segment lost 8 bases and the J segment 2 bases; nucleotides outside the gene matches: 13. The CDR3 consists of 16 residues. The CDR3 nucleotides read TGTGCCAGCTCTCGCCCTGGGACAGGAACGAACTATGGCTACACCTTC. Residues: CASSRPGTGTNYGYTF.

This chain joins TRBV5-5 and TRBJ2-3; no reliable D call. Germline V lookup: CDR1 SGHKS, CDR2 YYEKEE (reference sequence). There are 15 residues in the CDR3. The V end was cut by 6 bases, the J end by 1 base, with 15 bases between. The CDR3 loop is CASTTVPAGTDTQYF. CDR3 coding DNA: TGTGCCAGCACCACGGTTCCTGCGGGCACAGATACGCAGTATTTT. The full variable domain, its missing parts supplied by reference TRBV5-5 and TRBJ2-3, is DAGVTQSPTHLIKTRGQQVTLRCSPISGHKSVSWYQQVLGQGPQFIFQYYEKEERGRGNFPDRFSARQFPNYSSELNVNALLLGDSALYLCASTTVPAGTDTQYFGPGTRLTVL.